A selection of T cell receptor beta chains follows, all from one sample in a study of T cell responses to AZD1222 COVID-19 vaccine. Sequencing used immunoSEQ multiplex PCR; TCRdb keeps in-frame clones, though not all of them. The sample carries approximately 130,000 clones, 93% recorded once. The sequenced sample was peripheral blood, obtained on day 0 of AZD1222 vaccination. Receptor source: an adult in good health. Both conserved end residues are part of each CDR3. Fields, in order: CDR3 protein, V gene, clone size, J gene. Clone size, where shown, is once, few, many, or a class for clones that have expanded.

CASSQGTLSELFF	TRBV4-1	NA	TRBJ2-2
CASRSGPEAFF	TRBV7-9	once	TRBJ1-1
CAWDVGWETQYF	TRBV30	NA	TRBJ2-5
CASSPRLYGHTIYF	TRBV14	NA	TRBJ1-3
CASSQLQETQYF	TRBV3-1/TRBV3-2	NA	TRBJ2-5
CASSFRGEQAKNIQYF	TRBV7-9	NA	TRBJ2-4
CASSLGQFYEQYF	TRBV5-4	NA	TRBJ2-7
CASQTAGLTGGELFF	TRBV19	few	TRBJ2-2
CASSPLAGGEETQYF	TRBV3-1/TRBV3-2	NA	TRBJ2-5
CASSLVRMNTEAFF	TRBV11-2	NA	TRBJ1-1
CASTLLGVDQPQHF	TRBV6-5	NA	TRBJ1-5
CASRRTGNSGNTIYF	TRBV27	NA	TRBJ1-3
CASSLSVNSGEKLFF	TRBV5-1	once	TRBJ1-4
CASSFENEQFF	TRBV2	NA	TRBJ2-1
CASSSGQGILYYGYTF	TRBV5-1	NA	TRBJ1-2
CASSPGTGSTEAFF	TRBV19	once	TRBJ1-1
CASSVADAEGNGYTF	TRBV9	once	TRBJ1-2
CASSQVGGDRAGYTF	TRBV4-2	NA	TRBJ1-2
CASSLAGGGGSYNEQFF	TRBV7-9	NA	TRBJ2-1
CASSKSRTERQYF	TRBV6-5	NA	TRBJ2-7
CASSAGTGGWETQYF	TRBV11-2	NA	TRBJ2-5
CASSQLGPGGWNTEAFF	TRBV3-1/TRBV3-2	NA	TRBJ1-1
CASSAGAQGNEKLFF	TRBV9	NA	TRBJ1-4
CASSQERGGTHSPLHF	TRBV4-2	NA	TRBJ1-6
CASSFLQGLSTEAFF	TRBV5-6	NA	TRBJ1-1
CATSHGTGGYGYTF	TRBV15	NA	TRBJ1-2
CASSRTGTSGPYEQYF	TRBV18	NA	TRBJ2-7
CASSLGVGQETQYF	TRBV11-3	NA	TRBJ2-5
CASSSGGVSYTEAFF	TRBV27	NA	TRBJ1-1
CASSLEPRNSNQPQHF	TRBV5-5	NA	TRBJ1-5
CASSRDISWDIQYF	TRBV11-2	NA	TRBJ2-4
CAISGGWEASYEQYF	TRBV10-3	NA	TRBJ2-7
CAISESSGGERTEAFF	TRBV10-3	NA	TRBJ1-1